This is a list of T cell receptor beta chains from one sample in a study of long-term antiretroviral therapy in people with HIV. TCRdb's copy holds only in-frame clones and misses some; the assay was immunoSEQ multiplex PCR. The profile shows 25,000 to 30,000 clones, almost 95% of them singletons. The source was unsorted PBMCs, collected approximately 7.1 years after starting antiretroviral therapy. The receptor source for this set is a man aged 45 to 65 with HIV. Both conserved end residues are part of each CDR3. A D gene is named only where the DNA matches it firmly. Size values are once, few and many counts, or a class for expanded clones, and some rows have none.

j_gene | d_gene | abundance | v_gene | len | CDR3aa | CDR3nt
TRBJ1-5 | TRBD1 | - | TRBV7-2 | 17 | CASSLSVTGKSNQPQHF | TGTGCCAGCAGCTTATCCGTGACAGGGAAGAGCAATCAGCCCCAGCATTTT
TRBJ2-1 | - | medium-sized | TRBV14 | 12 | CASSHGHNEQFF | TGTGCCAGCAGCCACGGCCACAATGAGCAGTTCTTC
TRBJ1-4 | TRBD1 | - | TRBV4-3 | 14 | CASSQTTGVEKLFF | TGCGCCAGCAGCCAAACGACAGGGGTTGAAAAACTGTTTTTT
TRBJ2-1 | - | - | TRBV5-6 | 15 | CASSAPGVFYNEQFF | TGTGCCAGCAGCGCACCGGGGGTTTTTTACAATGAGCAGTTCTTC
TRBJ1-5 | - | - | TRBV4-3 | 18 | CASSQDLLGFGSNQPQHF | TGCGCCAGCAGCCAAGATCTACTAGGGTTTGGTAGCAATCAGCCCCAGCATTTT
TRBJ1-3 | - | - | TRBV4-1 | 15 | CASSQERSAGNTIYF | TGCGCCAGCAGCCAAGAACGGTCGGCTGGAAACACCATATATTTT
TRBJ2-2 | - | - | TRBV7-2 | 15 | CASSLTGHYTGELFF | TGTGCCAGCAGCTTAACAGGGCATTACACCGGGGAGCTGTTTTTT
TRBJ1-5 | - | - | TRBV27 | 13 | CASSRQVNQPQHF | TGTGCCAGCAGCAGACAGGTCAATCAGCCCCAGCATTTT
TRBJ2-1 | - | - | TRBV7-8 | 15 | CASSPRTGSYNEQFF | TGTGCCAGCAGCCCGCGGACTGGCTCCTACAATGAGCAGTTCTTC
TRBJ2-2 | TRBD1 | - | TRBV30 | 17 | CAWSEGDRGPNTGELFF | TGTGCCTGGAGTGAGGGGGACAGGGGTCCTAACACCGGGGAGCTGTTTTTT
TRBJ1-3 | - | - | TRBV28 | 14 | CASSFSTVGNTIYF | TGTGCCAGCAGTTTCTCGACAGTTGGAAACACCATATATTTT
TRBJ1-2 | - | - | TRBV27 | 16 | CASSLGGEGPLYGYTF | TGTGCCAGCAGTTTAGGAGGAGAGGGACCTCTCTATGGCTACACCTTC
TRBJ1-1 | - | once | TRBV4-1 | 13 | CASREEKNTEAFF | TGCGCCAGCAGGGAGGAGAAAAACACTGAAGCTTTCTTT
TRBJ1-4 | - | - | TRBV18 | 15 | CASSDPQAPNEKLFF | TGTGCCAGCTCAGATCCCCAGGCACCTAATGAAAAACTGTTTTTT
TRBJ2-3 | TRBD1 | - | TRBV5-4 | 16 | CASSDDRTGGSDTQYF | TGCGCCAGCAGCGACGATAGGACAGGGGGATCAGATACGCAGTATTTT
TRBJ2-7 | - | - | TRBV21-1 | 15 | CASSLLAGGFYEQYF | TGTGCCAGCAGCCTACTAGCGGGGGGATTCTACGAGCAGTACTTC
TRBJ2-1 | - | - | TRBV30 | 16 | CAWRGPSPRSYNEQFF | TGTGCCTGGAGGGGACCGAGCCCGCGATCCTACAATGAGCAGTTCTTC
TRBJ1-5 | - | - | TRBV6-1 | 13 | CASIPQGDQPQHF | TGTGCCAGCATCCCTCAGGGCGATCAGCCCCAGCATTTT
TRBJ2-7 | TRBD1 | - | TRBV15 | 17 | CATSRDSRTGVVYEQYF | TGTGCCACCAGCAGAGATTCGAGGACAGGGGTAGTCTACGAGCAGTACTTC
TRBJ2-2 | - | once | TRBV7-3 | 13 | CASSLGAPGELFF | TGTGCCAGCAGCTTAGGCGCTCCCGGGGAGCTGTTTTTT
TRBJ1-1 | - | - | TRBV7-6 | 13 | CASSFGMNTEAFF | TGTGCCAGCAGCTTCGGCATGAACACTGAAGCTTTCTTT
TRBJ1-1 | - | - | TRBV28 | 18 | CASSPTGQLRGKNTEAFF | TGTGCCAGCAGCCCGACCGGACAGCTACGAGGGAAGAACACTGAAGCTTTCTTT
TRBJ1-1 | - | - | TRBV5-6 | 13 | CASSFFLRAEAFF | TGTGCCAGCAGCTTTTTTTTGAGGGCTGAAGCTTTCTTT
TRBJ1-2 | TRBD1 | - | TRBV5-1 | 14 | CASSTVGQGYGYTF | TGCGCCAGCAGCACGGTGGGACAGGGCTATGGCTACACCTTC
TRBJ2-7 | TRBD1 | - | TRBV9 | 15 | CASSVGGTVYYEQYF | TGTGCCAGCAGCGTAGGAGGGACAGTGTACTACGAGCAGTACTTC
TRBJ2-7 | TRBD1 | - | TRBV28 | 16 | CASSPTRQGAGHEQYF | TGTGCCAGCAGTCCCACCCGACAGGGAGCTGGCCACGAGCAGTACTTC
TRBJ1-3 | TRBD1 | - | TRBV4-3 | 17 | CASSQDKGTGPGNTIYF | TGCGCCAGCAGCCAAGATAAAGGGACAGGGCCTGGAAACACCATATATTTT
TRBJ2-7 | - | - | TRBV5-4 | 14 | CASSLGQGFDEQYF | TGTGCCAGCAGCTTGGGGCAGGGGTTCGACGAGCAGTACTTC
TRBJ1-2 | TRBD1 | - | TRBV29-1 | 14 | CSVADPDRDYGYTF | TGCAGCGTTGCAGATCCGGACAGGGACTATGGCTACACCTTC
TRBJ2-1 | - | once | TRBV10-3 | 14 | CAISVLGGRDEQFF | TGTGCCATCAGCGTCCTCGGGGGGCGGGATGAGCAGTTCTTC
TRBJ2-7 | TRBD2 | - | TRBV9 | 16 | CASSVVETSGPYEQYF | TGTGCCAGCAGCGTAGTGGAGACTAGCGGCCCCTACGAGCAGTACTTC
TRBJ1-6 | TRBD1 | - | TRBV7-2 | 15 | CASSLGGQINSPLHF | TGTGCCAGCAGCTTAGGGGGACAGATTAATTCACCCCTCCACTTT
TRBJ2-7 | TRBD1 | - | TRBV28 | 13 | CASRGQGRYEQYF | TGTGCCAGCAGGGGACAGGGGCGCTACGAGCAGTACTTC
TRBJ1-2 | TRBD1 | - | TRBV7-6 | 13 | CASSLAHRGTFTF | TGTGCCAGCAGCTTAGCACACAGGGGGACCTTCACCTTC
TRBJ2-7 | - | - | TRBV4-1 | 14 | CASSPTAGDYEQYF | TGCGCCAGCAGCCCCACCGCAGGGGACTACGAGCAGTACTTC
TRBJ1-2 | - | once | TRBV5-8 | 14 | CASSLEQINYGYTF | TGTGCCAGCAGCTTGGAACAGATAAACTATGGCTACACCTTC